This T cell receptor beta chain was recorded in a study of T cells in Graves' hyperthyroidism and ophthalmopathy. This clonotype has a count of ten or more. The antigen remains unidentified. RNA transcripts provided the source from which TCR beta CDR3 regions were amplified. First-round RT-PCR of the TCR CDR3 relied on the HTBI primer set. One entry per CDR3 protein, called by TCRdb with MiXCR from the multiplex PCR reads. The data contain some 400,000 distinct CDR3 sequences, less than 15% of them singletons. Whole-study results and caveats: Before onset, by a median of approximately 5.9 months, the model predicted ophthalmopathy.

V was clipped by 4 bases and J by 3 bases, with 10 bases between them. The CDR3 contains 13 residues. The germline V gene has CDR1 LGHDT and CDR2 YNNKEL (reference sequence). The sequence came from a man between 25 and 39 years old with Graves' hyperthyroidism that later progressed to Graves' ophthalmopathy. The chain uses TRBV3-1 and TRBJ2-7; either TRBD1 or TRBD2 may supply D (5 bases each). The sequencing input was blood. CDR3 in amino acids: CASSRDRLYEQYF. DNA of the CDR3: TGTGCCAGCAGCCGGGACCGACTCTACGAGCAGTACTTC.